Listed below are T cell receptor beta chains from one sample, sequenced in a study of cytomegalovirus exposure and HLA in healthy donors. Clones were read by immunoSEQ multiplex PCR, and TCRdb kept only the in-frame ones, dropping some. Here the sample spans about 90,000 clones, about 81% being singletons. The specimen sequenced was PBMCs. These TCRs come from a young man in good health and CMV-seronegative. Each CDR3 is given with its conserved first and last residue. The D gene is left open where the match is weak. Expanded clones get a size class; other rows say once, few or many, or leave the size out.

j_call clone_size d_call v_call cdr3_nt cdr3_aa
TRBJ1-5 NA NA TRBV18 TGTGCCAGCTCACCACTTCCAGGGCGTAATAGCAATCAGCCCCAGCATTTT CASSPLPGRNSNQPQHF
TRBJ2-7 NA TRBD2 TRBV4-2 TGTGCCAGCAGCCAAGATCCCCAGCGGGGTGGGGAGCAGTACTTC CASSQDPQRGGEQYF
TRBJ2-1 NA NA TRBV14 TGTGCCAGCAGCCTTGCGACTCCGCTCCAGCAGTTCTTC CASSLATPLQQFF
TRBJ2-2 NA NA TRBV6-5 TGTGCCAGCAGTTACCGTGTGAAGTTAGCCACCGGGGAGCTGTTTTTT CASSYRVKLATGELFF
TRBJ2-1 NA NA TRBV5-1 TGCGCCAGCAGCTTGGGCAGAGGTACAGGGGAGCAGTTCTTC CASSLGRGTGEQFF
TRBJ1-3 NA TRBD1 TRBV29-1 TGCAGCGCCTATCAGGGGGCTTCTGGAAACACCATATATTTT CSAYQGASGNTIYF
TRBJ2-7 few NA TRBV5-5 TGTGCCAGCAGCTTTTCCCGGACACGATCCTACGAGCAGTACTTC CASSFSRTRSYEQYF
TRBJ2-7 NA TRBD1 TRBV4-2 TGTGCCAGCAGCCAAGAAGGGGGCTCTAGTTCTGCCTCCTACGAGCAGTACTTC CASSQEGGSSSASYEQYF
TRBJ2-7 NA NA TRBV13 TGTGCCAGCAGCTTAGTTCCAGGGTCCCACGAGCAGTACTTC CASSLVPGSHEQYF
TRBJ2-7 NA TRBD2 TRBV13 TGTGCCAGCCACCCCATTGGGCTAGCGGATAACTCCTACGAGCAGTACTTC CASHPIGLADNSYEQYF
TRBJ2-7 NA TRBD1 TRBV6-5 TGTGCCAGCAGTTGGGGGACAGGGCCCTCCTACGAGCAGTACTTC CASSWGTGPSYEQYF
TRBJ1-1 NA TRBD1 TRBV5-1 TGCGCCAGCAGATTCGACAGGGTGAACACTGAAGCTTTCTTT CASRFDRVNTEAFF
TRBJ2-7 NA TRBD1 TRBV27 TGTGCCAGAAATACTGGTATGTCGGGACAGGGTGTCCCTCAGCAGTACTTC CARNTGMSGQGVPQQYF
TRBJ2-7 NA NA TRBV21-1 TGTGCCATCGGGACTAGCGGGGACCTAATCTCGTACGAGCAGTACTTC CAIGTSGDLISYEQYF
TRBJ1-3 NA NA TRBV7-9 TGTGCCAGTAGACTCACCGGCGACACCATATATTTT CASRLTGDTIYF
TRBJ1-4 few TRBD1 TRBV6-1 TGTGCCAGCAGTGAAACGTCAGGGGGAGGTGAAAAACTGTTTTTT CASSETSGGGEKLFF
TRBJ2-3 NA NA TRBV6-5 TGTGCCAGCAGTTCCGGGTGGACAGATACGCAGTATTTT CASSSGWTDTQYF
TRBJ2-1 NA TRBD2 TRBV7-2 TGTGCCAGCAGCCCTTTCCCCGCTAGCGGGAGAAAGTTCTTC CASSPFPASGRKFF
TRBJ2-5 NA TRBD1 TRBV9 TGTGCCAGCAGCGTTAACAGGGGATTGGCCCAAGAGACCCAGTACTTC CASSVNRGLAQETQYF
TRBJ2-4 NA NA TRBV6-6 TGTGCCAGCGGACTAGCCAAAAACATTCAGTACTTC CASGLAKNIQYF
TRBJ1-1 NA TRBD1 TRBV19 TGTGCCAGTAGTAGAGGACAGGGGTCCACTGAAGCTTTCTTT CASSRGQGSTEAFF
TRBJ1-2 NA NA TRBV6-6 TGTGCCAGCAGCCAAGACCAGGGGTATAAAAACTATGGCTACACCTTC CASSQDQGYKNYGYTF
TRBJ1-1 NA TRBD1 TRBV5-1 TGCGCCAGCAGCTCGATAACAGGGGCCGGTCTCAGCACTGAAGCTTTCTTT CASSSITGAGLSTEAFF
TRBJ2-3 NA TRBD2 TRBV5-4 TGTGCCAGCAGCCCTAGGACTAGCGGGCCTTATACGCAGTATTTT CASSPRTSGPYTQYF
TRBJ1-2 once TRBD1 TRBV2 TGTGCCAGCAGTGAAAGGCAGGGGGCGCAGGGCTACACCTTC CASSERQGAQGYTF
TRBJ2-1 NA NA TRBV6-5 TGTGCCACCCAGGACTTGGGAAGGAATGAGCAGTTCTTC CATQDLGRNEQFF
TRBJ1-2 NA NA TRBV29-1 TGCAGCGTTCCTTTAGACTTCTATGGCTACACCTTC CSVPLDFYGYTF
TRBJ1-2 NA TRBD1 TRBV6-1 TGTGCCAGCAGTGAAGGACAGGGGGGTTTCTATGGCTACACCTTC CASSEGQGGFYGYTF
TRBJ1-1 NA NA TRBV30 TGTGCCTGGAGTGATTGGGGGGGAGGTGCAGCTTTCTTT CAWSDWGGGAAFF
TRBJ2-1 NA NA TRBV5-6 TGTGCCAGCAGCTTGGGACTGGTCCACTCCTACAATGAGCAGTTCTTC CASSLGLVHSYNEQFF
TRBJ2-4 NA NA TRBV9 TGTGCCAGCAGCCCACGGGGTAGCGCTACCAAAAACATTCAGTACTTC CASSPRGSATKNIQYF
TRBJ2-1 NA NA TRBV7-8 TGTGCCAGCAGCCCCAGGGTTTCAGCAGGGGCCAATGAGCAGTTCTTC CASSPRVSAGANEQFF
TRBJ2-1 NA TRBD2 TRBV10-1 TGCGCCAGCAGTCCGGGACTAGCGGGAGTTGATGAGCAGTTCTTC CASSPGLAGVDEQFF
TRBJ2-5 NA TRBD1 TRBV19 TGTGCCAGTGCCAGACAGGGCGCGTTGTCGGAGACCCAGTACTTC CASARQGALSETQYF
TRBJ2-1 NA TRBD2 TRBV25-1 TGTGCCAGCAGTCCCCCGGGGGGTAGCTCCTACAATGAGCAGTTCTTC CASSPPGGSSYNEQFF
TRBJ1-1 once NA TRBV5-6 TGTGCCAGCAGCTCCCGGGAGGCTGAAGCTTTCTTT CASSSREAEAFF
TRBJ2-1 NA TRBD1 TRBV4-1 TGCGCCAGCAGTCCCAGTCGGACAGGGCCAGGCAATGAGCAGTTCTTC CASSPSRTGPGNEQFF
TRBJ1-1 NA NA TRBV5-4 TGTGCCAGCAGCTTGCGGACAGCTGAAGCTTTCTTT CASSLRTAEAFF
TRBJ2-3 NA TRBD2 TRBV10-1 TGCGCCAGCAGTGAACTAGCGGGAAGGGATACGCAGTATTTT CASSELAGRDTQYF
TRBJ1-2 NA NA TRBV4-3 TGCGCCAGCAGCCAAGATTCGGAGGTATGGAGCTATGGCTACACCTTC CASSQDSEVWSYGYTF
TRBJ2-3 NA TRBD2 TRBV14 TGTGCCAGCAGCCACATTCAGGAACCGGGACTAGCGGGAGGAGATACGCAGTATTTT CASSHIQEPGLAGGDTQYF
TRBJ1-2 few TRBD1 TRBV6-6 TGTGCCAGCAGGGAAACAGGGGGGGGTAGTGATGGCTACACCTTC CASRETGGGSDGYTF